This TCR beta chain derives from a study of T cells in Graves' hyperthyroidism and ophthalmopathy. Among ophthalmopathy patients, the Clinical Activity Score reached at least 3, the NOSPECS grade reached at least 4, and duration remained under 3 months. Patients were excluded because of uncontrolled infection, other autoimmune disease, pregnancy or lactation. Thyroid ultrasound, orbital computed tomography, clinical symptoms, and serum thyroxine and TRAb underpinned diagnoses. PBMCs were collected from a roughly 10 ml volume of fresh peripheral blood. This clonotype has just a few counts. With 2 bases removed from V and 1 base from J, the gap between germline ends came to 9 bases. The CDR3 has 14 residues. The germline V gene has CDR1 SGHRS and CDR2 YFSETQ. RNA transcripts served as the template for amplifying TCR beta CDR3 regions. TCR CDR3 regions were first amplified by RT-PCR with HTBI primers. MiXCR, applied by TCRdb to the multiplex PCR reads, yields one record per CDR3 protein. The data show 400,000 to 450,000 distinct CDR3 sequences, about 15% seen once.

The specimen was blood. The origin of this receptor is a man aged 18 to 35 with Graves' ophthalmopathy. This rearrangement joins TRBV5-1 to TRBJ2-5; D is undetermined. As DNA, the CDR3 is TGCGCCAGCAGCTTAGGCAGACTCCAAGAGACCCAGTACTTC. It specifies CASSLGRLQETQYF.